The sample holds many counts of the clone carrying this T cell receptor (beta chain). Antigen: not known. The entry originates in a study of breast tumors, draining lymph nodes, adjacent tissues. V was clipped by 4 bases and J by 5 bases, with 14 bases between them. Germline loops: CDR1 MDHEN, CDR2 SYDVKM. The CDR3 contains 14 residues. Study-wide findings and caveats: The data were judged consistent with most tumor T cells coming from lymph node and expanding in tumor. Luminal-like breast cancer showed significantly greater tumor-nontumor repertoire similarity than basal-like breast cancer did. Tumor TCR diversity was below lymph nodes but above nontumor tissue. Data only fit, rather than demonstrated, lymph node origin of most tumor T cells.

Each CDR3 protein gets one entry after TCRdb re-called the multiplex PCR reads with MiXCR. The sample comprises about 21,000 distinct CDR3 sequences, about half of which are singletons, and about 8.2% rests with the top ten. The source is a female donor with breast cancer. Some clones in this sample may be carry-over from other donors' samples. Sequencing was carried out using breast tumor tissue. The chain has TRBV28 and TRBJ1-1, with D possibly being TRBD1 (5 bases). The CDR3 DNA reads as TGTGCCAGCAGTTACTACAGGAGGAGAACTGAAGCTTTCTTT. This encodes CASSYYRRRTEAFF.